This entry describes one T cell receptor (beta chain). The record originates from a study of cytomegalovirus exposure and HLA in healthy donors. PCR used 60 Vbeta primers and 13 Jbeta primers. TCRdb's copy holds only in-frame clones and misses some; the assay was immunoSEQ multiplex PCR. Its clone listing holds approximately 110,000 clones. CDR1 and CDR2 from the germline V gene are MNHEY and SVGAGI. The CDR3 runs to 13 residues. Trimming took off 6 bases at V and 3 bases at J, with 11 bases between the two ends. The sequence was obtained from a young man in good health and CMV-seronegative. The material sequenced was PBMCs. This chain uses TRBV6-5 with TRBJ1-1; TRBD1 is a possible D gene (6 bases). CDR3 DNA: TGTGCCAGCAGACGGACAGCCGACACTGAAGCTTTCTTT. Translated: CASRRTADTEAFF.